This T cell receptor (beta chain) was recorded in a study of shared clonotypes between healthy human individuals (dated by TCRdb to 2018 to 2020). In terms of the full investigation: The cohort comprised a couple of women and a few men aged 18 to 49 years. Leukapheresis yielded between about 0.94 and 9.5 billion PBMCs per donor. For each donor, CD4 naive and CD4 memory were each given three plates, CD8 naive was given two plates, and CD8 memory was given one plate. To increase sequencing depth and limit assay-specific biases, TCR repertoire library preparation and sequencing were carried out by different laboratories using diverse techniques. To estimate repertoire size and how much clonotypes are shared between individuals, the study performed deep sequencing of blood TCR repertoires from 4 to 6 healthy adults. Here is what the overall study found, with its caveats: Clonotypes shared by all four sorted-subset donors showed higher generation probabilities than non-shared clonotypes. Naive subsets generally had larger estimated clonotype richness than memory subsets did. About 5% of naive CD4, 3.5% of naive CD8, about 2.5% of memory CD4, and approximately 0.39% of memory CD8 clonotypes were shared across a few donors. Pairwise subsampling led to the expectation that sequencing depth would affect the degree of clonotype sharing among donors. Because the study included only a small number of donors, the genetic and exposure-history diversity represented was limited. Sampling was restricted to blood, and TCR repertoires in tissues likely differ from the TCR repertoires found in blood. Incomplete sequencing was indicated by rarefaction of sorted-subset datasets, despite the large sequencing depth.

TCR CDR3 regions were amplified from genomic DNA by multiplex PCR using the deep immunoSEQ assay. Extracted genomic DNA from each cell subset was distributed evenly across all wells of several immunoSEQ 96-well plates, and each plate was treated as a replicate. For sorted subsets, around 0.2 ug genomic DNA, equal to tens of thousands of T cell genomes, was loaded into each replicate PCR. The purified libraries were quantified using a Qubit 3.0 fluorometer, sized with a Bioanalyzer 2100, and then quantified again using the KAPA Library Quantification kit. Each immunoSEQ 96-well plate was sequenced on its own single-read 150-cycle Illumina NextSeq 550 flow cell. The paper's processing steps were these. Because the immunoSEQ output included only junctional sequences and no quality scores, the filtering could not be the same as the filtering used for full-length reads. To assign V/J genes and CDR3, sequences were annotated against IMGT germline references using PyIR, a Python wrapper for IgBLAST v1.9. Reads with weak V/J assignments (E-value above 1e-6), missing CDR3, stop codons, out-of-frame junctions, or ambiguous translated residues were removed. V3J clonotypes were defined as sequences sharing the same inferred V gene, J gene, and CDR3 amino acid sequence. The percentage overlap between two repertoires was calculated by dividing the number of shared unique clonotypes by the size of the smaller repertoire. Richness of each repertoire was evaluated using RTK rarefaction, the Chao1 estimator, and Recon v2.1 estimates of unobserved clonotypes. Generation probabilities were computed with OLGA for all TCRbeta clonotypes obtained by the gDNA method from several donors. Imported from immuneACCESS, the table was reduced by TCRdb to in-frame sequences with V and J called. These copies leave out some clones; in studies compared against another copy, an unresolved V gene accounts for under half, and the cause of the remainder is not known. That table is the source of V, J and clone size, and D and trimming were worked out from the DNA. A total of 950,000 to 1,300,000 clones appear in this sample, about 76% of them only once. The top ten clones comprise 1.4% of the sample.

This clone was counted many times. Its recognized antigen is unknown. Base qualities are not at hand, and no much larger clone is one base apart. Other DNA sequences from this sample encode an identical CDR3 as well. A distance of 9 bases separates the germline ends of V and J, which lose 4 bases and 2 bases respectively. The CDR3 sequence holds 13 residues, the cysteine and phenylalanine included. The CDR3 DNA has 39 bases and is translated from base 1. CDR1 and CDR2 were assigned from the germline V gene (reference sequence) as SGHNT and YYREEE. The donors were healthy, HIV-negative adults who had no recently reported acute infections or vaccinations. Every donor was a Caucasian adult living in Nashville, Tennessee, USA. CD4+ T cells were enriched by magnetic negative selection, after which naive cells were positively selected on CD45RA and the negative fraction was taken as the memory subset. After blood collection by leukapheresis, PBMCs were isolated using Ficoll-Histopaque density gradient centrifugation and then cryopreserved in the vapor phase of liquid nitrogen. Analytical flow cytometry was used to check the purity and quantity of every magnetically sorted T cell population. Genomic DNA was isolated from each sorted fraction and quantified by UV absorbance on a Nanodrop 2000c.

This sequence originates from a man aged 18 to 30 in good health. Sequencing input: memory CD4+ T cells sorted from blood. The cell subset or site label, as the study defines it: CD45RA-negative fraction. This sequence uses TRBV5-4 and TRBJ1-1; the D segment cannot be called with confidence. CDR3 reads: CASSLEGNTEAFF. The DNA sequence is TGTGCCAGCAGCCTAGAAGGAAACACTGAAGCTTTCTTT.